This TCR beta chain was captured by sequencing in a study of metastatic and nonmetastatic thyroid tumors. Background on the study: Comparative analysis of repertoires was undertaken across blood and tumor or nodule tissue obtained from malignant and benign thyroid patients.

Overall study findings and caveats: Malignant thyroid tumors reportedly exceeded benign nodules significantly in TCR beta diversity, with the difference appearing in blood and tumor.

Unmatched junction bases numbered 4, after V lost 6 bases and J lost 8 bases. CDR3 size: 14 residues. The germline V gene has CDR1 LGHDT and CDR2 YNNKEL (reference sequence). Ahead of thyroid surgery, no patient had received treatment of any kind. TCRdb re-clonotyped the PCR reads through MiXCR. This repertoire shows approximately 7,000 clones, 39% found once; its top ten account for around 25%. With respect to this clone: Its antigen is unknown.

This chain connects TRBV3-1 to TRBJ1-6, with 10 bases matching TRBD1. The sample consisted of tumor tissue. This TCR derives from a female donor with papillary thyroid cancer or a benign thyroid nodule (not recorded which). Some clones in this sample may be carry-over from other donors' samples. This chain's CDR3 is CASRLGTGDSPLHF. The CDR3 DNA reads TGTGCCAGCAGACTAGGGACAGGGGATTCACCCCTCCACTTT.